Below are 21 T cell receptor beta chains sequenced from a single sample in a study of CD8 T cells in ankylosing spondylitis. Each CDR3 protein is one row after TCRdb ran MiXCR on the 5' RACE reads. The sample holds about 90,000 distinct CDR3 sequences, around 26% seen once. The material sequenced was blood, either unsorted or a sorted T cell fraction (not recorded which). Every receptor here comes from a male donor with ankylosing spondylitis or in good health (not recorded which).

This clonotype has only a few counts. CDR3 in DNA: TGCGCCAGCAGCTTGAAGAGAACTGAAGCTTTCTTT. Its translation is CASSLKRTEAFF. The rearrangement joins TRBV5-1 to TRBJ1-1, with D unclear. This CDR3 has 12 amino acids. The ends were cut back, 1 base at V and 5 bases at J, with 6 bases in the middle. Germline V lookup: CDR1 SGHRS, CDR2 YFSETQ. Full variable domain (outside the CDR3, taken from reference TRBV5-1 and TRBJ1-1): KAGVTQTPRYLIKTRGQQVTLSCSPISGHRSVSWYQQTPGQGLQFLFEYFSETQRNKGNFPGRFSGRQFSNSRSEMNVSTLELGDSALYLCASSLKRTEAFFGQGTRLTVV.

The rearrangement joins TRBV4-1 to TRBJ2-1, with D perhaps TRBD1 or TRBD2 (5 bases each). CDR3 length: 14 residues. Between the trimmed V and J ends, which lost 0 bases and 7 bases, there was a span of 10 bases. The germline V gene has CDR1 MGHRA and CDR2 YSYEKL. CDR3 nucleotides: TGCGCCAGCAGCCAAGATAGGTGGGGGAATGAGCAGTTCTTC. It codes for CASSQDRWGNEQFF.

This clonotype came up a few times. This rearrangement joins TRBV5-1 to TRBJ2-5, with 9 nucleotides matching TRBD1. The CDR3 totals 15 residues. Trimming at V came to 4 bases and at J to 5 bases, leaving 9 bases not matched to a gene. Germline V lookup: CDR1 SGHRS, CDR2 YFSETQ. CDR3 coding DNA: TGCGCCAGCAGCACGGGACAGGGTAGAGTGGAGACCCAGTACTTC. Protein product: CASSTGQGRVETQYF.

This clonotype has only one observation. This chain joins TRBV28 and TRBJ1-5; TRBD1 matches 7 bases. This CDR3 spans 13 amino acids. The V gene's germline CDR1 is MDHEN and CDR2 SYDVKM. V was pared by 5 bases and J by 2 bases, with 0 bases of the junction left unmatched. CDR3 protein: CASSTGGNQPQHF. For the CDR3, the DNA is TGTGCCAGCAGTACAGGGGGCAATCAGCCCCAGCATTTT.

The chain uses TRBV5-1 and TRBJ2-1; D might be TRBD2 (6 bases). Germline loops: CDR1 SGHRS, CDR2 YFSETQ. The CDR3 has 15 amino acids. V lost 3 bases to trimming and J lost 0 bases, with 10 bases between them. The CDR3 sequence: CASSSLARSYNEQFF. CDR3 DNA: TGCGCCAGCAGCTCACTAGCCCGCTCCTACAATGAGCAGTTCTTC.

The DNA of the CDR3 is TGTGCCAGCAGCCAAGACAGCGAGAACACTGAAGCTTTCTTT. It specifies CASSQDSENTEAFF. The rearrangement links TRBV3-1 to TRBJ1-1; D is uncertain. CDR1 LGHDT and CDR2 YNNKEL come from the germline V gene (reference sequence). V was clipped by 0 bases and J by 1 base, with 6 bases between them. The length of the CDR3 is 14 residues.

This clonotype was counted a few times. The chain is built from TRBV20-1 and TRBJ2-1, with D possibly matching TRBD2 (6 bases). This CDR3 is built from 13 residues. V was pared by 3 bases and J by 5 bases, with 11 bases between. Germline V gives CDR1 DFQATT, CDR2 SNEGSKA (reference sequence). For the CDR3, the DNA is TGCAGTGCTAGCGGGAGAGTCAACAATGAGCAGTTCTTC. It translates to CSASGRVNNEQFF.

This clonotype was counted many times. The CDR3 here is CASSPSGSSYNEQFF. The CDR3 nucleotides read TGTGCCAGCAGTCCTAGCGGAAGCTCCTACAATGAGCAGTTCTTC. The V and J genes are TRBV27 and TRBJ2-1; TRBD2 matches at 7 bases. Per germline, CDR1 MNHEY and CDR2 SMNVEV (reference sequence). Germline trimming cut 5 bases from V and 0 bases from J; bases unmatched to any gene: 4. The CDR3 runs 15 residues.

This clonotype appeared a few times. The chain links TRBV5-1 to TRBJ1-1; maybe TRBD1 (5 bases). The CDR3 has 14 amino acids. V was pared by 6 bases and J by 5 bases, with 17 bases between. CDR1 SGHRS and CDR2 YFSETQ come from the germline V gene. CDR3 bases: TGCGCCAGCAAATTGTTCCAGGGAGAGACTGAAGCTTTCTTT. Its protein product is CASKLFQGETEAFF.

The chain joins TRBV3-1 to TRBJ1-1; TRBD1 might be the D (6 bases). Deletions cut 1 base from V and 4 bases from J, with 19 bases between. From germline, CDR1 is LGHDT and CDR2 YNNKEL (reference sequence). The CDR3 is 17 residues long. The CDR3 region is CASSQAQGQRPGTEAFF. The CDR3 region has the DNA TGTGCCAGCAGCCAAGCCCAGGGGCAGCGTCCAGGCACTGAAGCTTTCTTT.

The genes are TRBV15 and TRBJ2-1; D possibly corresponds to TRBD2 (6 bases). Germline assignment: CDR1 LNHNV and CDR2 YYDKDF (reference sequence). The CDR3 has 14 amino acids. V was cut by 4 bases and J by 2 bases, with 9 bases left in between. The DNA of the CDR3 is TGTGCCACCAGCACGGGGGTTCCCTACAATGAGCAGTTCTTC. Residues: CATSTGVPYNEQFF. Based on the CDR3 plus reference TRBV15 and TRBJ2-1, the full variable domain is DAMVIQNPRYQVTQFGKPVTLSCSQTLNHNVMYWYQQKSSQAPKLLFHYYDKDFNNEADTPDNFQSRRPNTSFCFLDIRSPGLGDTAMYLCATSTGVPYNEQFFGPGTRLTVL.

This clonotype was found a few times. The chain couples TRBV5-1 to TRBJ1-1; D gene ambiguous. This CDR3 has 13 residues. Germline loops: CDR1 SGHRS, CDR2 YFSETQ. V lost 4 bases and J lost 8, with 15 bases in between. Here the CDR3 DNA reads TGCGCCAGCAGCCAAATCAGCAGTTTCGAAGCTTTCTTT. Translated, it gives CASSQISSFEAFF.

Points on this clonotype: This could be a read error, since a much larger clone is one nucleotide away. The chain is built from TRBV7-7 and TRBJ2-2; tentative D call: TRBD2 (6 bases). CDR3 size: 15 residues. Germline V lookup: CDR1 SSHAT, CDR2 FNYEAQ (reference sequence). For the CDR3, the DNA is TGTGCTAGCAGCGGTGTTGGGGGGAAAACCGCGGAGCTGTTTTTT. It is translated as CASSGVGGKTAELFF.

This clonotype was seen a handful of times. J is TRBJ1-5 and V is TRBV20-1; D gene uncertain. Germline values: CDR1 DFQATT, CDR2 SNEGSKA (reference sequence). V shed 1 base and J shed 0 bases, with 10 bases lying between them. The CDR3 is 15 amino acids. The CDR3 loop reads CSARVPGFSNQPQHF. The DNA of the CDR3 is TGCAGTGCTAGAGTCCCGGGGTTTAGCAATCAGCCCCAGCATTTT.

This clonotype was seen many times. The rearrangement uses TRBV6-1 and TRBJ1-2, with D perhaps matching TRBD1 (5 bases). CDR1 is MNHNS and CDR2 is SASEGT in the germline V gene. Trimming shortened V by 5 bases and J by 8 bases, and 18 bases separated the two germline ends. The length of the CDR3 is 14 residues. CDR3 in DNA: TGTGCCAGCAGTCCGGGGGGGACGGGCGGAGGCTACACCTTC. Amino acid sequence: CASSPGGTGGGYTF.

This clonotype was found many times. The chain uses TRBV20-1 and TRBJ2-3; D is unresolved. V was clipped by 3 bases and J by 4 bases, with 5 bases between them. The CDR3 runs to 11 residues. Germline V gives CDR1 DFQATT, CDR2 SNEGSKA (reference sequence). The CDR3 sequence is CSASHADTQYF. DNA for the CDR3: TGCAGTGCTAGCCATGCAGATACGCAGTATTTT.

This clonotype turned up a few times. The rearrangement links TRBV7-3 to TRBJ2-1, with D perhaps TRBD1 (6 bases). The CDR3 runs 15 residues. Trimming stripped 0 bases from V and 2 bases from J, with 8 bases between. The germline gives CDR1 SGHTA, CDR2 FQGTGA. CDR3 loop: CASSLTGDTYNEQFF. CDR3 in DNA: TGTGCCAGCAGCTTAACGGGGGACACCTACAATGAGCAGTTCTTC. Variable domain in full (rest from reference TRBV7-3 and TRBJ2-1): GAGVSQTPSNKVTEKGKYVELRCDPISGHTALYWYRQSLGQGPEFLIYFQGTGAADDSGLPNDRFFAVRPEGSVSTLKIQRTERGDSAVYLCASSLTGDTYNEQFFGPGTRLTVL.

This clonotype was observed a few times. This chain uses TRBV5-5 with TRBJ1-5; D is possibly TRBD1 (6 bases). CDR1 SGHKS and CDR2 YYEKEE come from the germline V gene (reference sequence). Trimming cost V 3 bases and J 4 bases, with 17 bases left between them. There are 16 residues in the CDR3. The CDR3 here is CASSSRGGLTNQPQHF. Here the CDR3 DNA reads TGTGCCAGCAGCTCTCGCGGGGGGCTAACAAATCAGCCCCAGCATTTT.

This clonotype was seen only a few times. This rearrangement joins TRBV4-2 to TRBJ1-1, with a weak D call TRBD1 (6 bases). Trimming stripped 1 base from V and 7 bases from J, with 13 bases between. Germline V lookup: CDR1 LGHNA, CDR2 YNFKEQ. The CDR3 runs 14 residues. CDR3 sequence: CASSQVTGSDEAFF. CDR3 in DNA: TGTGCCAGCAGCCAAGTAACAGGGTCCGATGAAGCTTTCTTT.

This chain links TRBV5-1 with TRBJ2-3, with TRBD2 identical over 12 bases. The CDR3 contains 16 residues. Germline-derived CDR1 and CDR2 are SGHRS and YFSETQ. V lost 4 bases to trimming and J lost 1 base; unmatched junction nucleotides: 4. CDR3 loop: CASSLRLAGGTDTQYF. The CDR3 DNA reads as TGCGCCAGCAGCCTCCGACTAGCGGGGGGCACAGATACGCAGTATTTT.

This rearrangement joins TRBV20-1 to TRBJ2-1; D not certain. Germline assignment: CDR1 DFQATT and CDR2 SNEGSKA (reference sequence). Trimming stripped 2 bases from V and 7 bases from J, with 6 bases between. The CDR3 runs to 11 residues. The CDR3 coding sequence is TGCAGTGCTAGATATCGGAATGAGCAGTTCTTC. Translating it yields CSARYRNEQFF.